Here is one T cell receptor (beta chain) with its context. Its antigen has not been determined. No clone much larger than this one lies a single base away; base qualities are absent. Taken from cysteine to phenylalanine, the CDR3 has 14 residues. Only the CDR3 DNA is retained, 42 bases long and in frame from the first base. As encoded in the germline V gene, CDR1 is SGHTA while CDR2 is FQGNSA. V drops 6 bases and J drops 2 bases, leaving 13 bases in between. The time point label, as the study defines it: baseline, week 1 (first vaccination visit). What this sample's treatment or condition label stands for: pre-vaccination baseline after standard-of-care therapy. Donors had newly diagnosed WHO grade 3 or 4 IDH1-mutant astrocytomas with loss of nuclear ATRX. The samples were drawn from NOA16, a multicentre, single-arm, open-label phase I trial in Germany that tested a mutant IDH1 peptide vaccine in humans for the first time. Blood drawn at visit V03 was used as the baseline sample for immunogenicity testing. Genomic DNA for TCRB sequencing was extracted from EDTA blood using the DNeasy Blood and Tissue Kit.

These data are taken from a study of a mutant IDH1 vaccine in newly diagnosed glioma (dated by TCRdb to the early 2020s). Regarding the research as a whole: Of the roughly 31 treated patients, roughly 60% were male and approximately 38% were female, and the mean age was 40.4 years. Longitudinal TCRB deep sequencing was performed for fewer than 30 treated patients wherever samples were available for exploratory analyses. Prior to enrollment, patients had been given standard therapy consisting of radiotherapy alone, temozolomide alone, or radiochemotherapy with temozolomide, with the combination given to most patients. Peripheral blood was collected at six visits: V03 (baseline), V05, V07, V10, V12 and V13.

Receptor libraries were prepared by the immunoSEQ multiplex PCR assay. The hsTCRB Kit was used according to the manufacturer's protocol to amplify rearranged TCR beta chain sequences. Sequencing of TCRB libraries was carried out on an Illumina MiSeq. Processing in the source paper ran as follows. The kit vendor's proprietary platform handled demultiplexing, trimming and gene mapping. This immuneACCESS table, as held by TCRdb, lists in-frame sequences with V and J called but not all clones. Of the missing ones, under half trace to an unresolved V gene in checked studies; the others have no known cause. V and J calls plus clone size are reproduced from that table; the DNA served to infer D and trimming. The sample data list about 38,000 clones, and 60% to 80% of these were observed just once. The ten biggest clones cover approximately 9.1% of the sample. Study-wide conclusions, independent of this receptor: The authors noted that analyses of patient blood samples could not be reproduced because of sample limitations. Pseudoprogression seemed to be unrelated to changes in the top peripheral T cell clonotypes found by TCRB sequencing. Across multiple MHC alleles, vaccine-induced immune responses were seen in nearly 95% of patients. Selection of PBMC samples for TCRB deep sequencing was based on availability.

Material: PBMCs, obtained from a glioma patient treated with radiotherapy, temozolomide or both. The clonotype originates from a man aged 40-50 years with glioma. Some clones in this sample may be carry-over from other donors' samples. This sequence uses TRBV7-2 and TRBJ1-2, with the D gene too uncertain to name. At the DNA level, the sequence is TGTGCCAGCAGGTTGACCTTCTCCAACTATGGCTACACCTTC. Its protein product is CASRLTFSNYGYTF.